This passage covers 3 T cell receptor beta chains from one sample sequenced in a study of blood T cell repertoires in COVID-19. Assay used: immunoSEQ multiplex PCR; TCRdb lists only in-frame clones, some missing. Seen here are about 150,000 clones, about nine tenths observed once, and the top ten hold roughly 4%. Sequenced sample: peripheral blood. The source of these receptors is a woman aged 55-69 years with active or convalescent COVID-19.

The chain links TRBV5-1 to TRBJ2-2; D remains unclear. Germline-derived CDR1 and CDR2 are SGHRS and YFSETQ. The CDR3 runs 13 residues. V lost 4 bases to trimming and J lost 0 bases, with 4 bases between them. CDR3 loop: CASSLPNTGELFF. The CDR3 DNA is TGCGCCAGCAGCCTCCCGAACACCGGGGAGCTGTTTTTT.

DNA for the CDR3: TGTGCCATCAGACCCGGGACAGCCCAAGAGACCCAGTACTTC. Its protein product is CAIRPGTAQETQYF. This sequence joins TRBV10-3 and TRBJ2-5; the match to TRBD1 covers 7 bases. Looked up from germline, CDR1 is ENHRY and CDR2 is SYGVKD. The trim removed 6 bases at V and 1 base at J, leaving 5 bases unmatched. This CDR3 contains 14 residues.

The chain recombines TRBV7-6 with TRBJ2-3; 8 nucleotides line up with TRBD1. The CDR3 has 16 residues. Trimming cost V 5 bases and J 3 bases; bases outside gene matches: 10. Germline V gene data show CDR1 as SGHVS and CDR2 as FNYEAQ. CDR3 sequence reads: CASSPQSGGETDTQYF. In nucleotides, the CDR3 is TGTGCCAGCAGCCCCCAGTCAGGGGGCGAGACAGATACGCAGTATTTT. Filled out from reference TRBV7-6 and TRBJ2-3, the complete variable domain reads GAGVSQSPRYKVTKRGQDVALRCDPISGHVSLYWYRQALGQGPEFLTYFNYEAQQDKSGLPNDRFSAERPEGSISTLTIQRTEQRDSAMYRCASSPQSGGETDTQYFGPGTRLTVL.